This T cell receptor (beta chain) was profiled in a study of PD-L1 blockade in urothelial cancer. Study summary: The researchers analyzed blood 3 weeks (second dose) and 6 weeks after treatment start. When blood samples were assessed, the median T cell count was approximately 140,000.

Time point given: pretreatment peripheral blood. Generated by immunoSEQ multiplex PCR, the TCRdb table keeps only in-frame clones and is missing some. The data show over 100,000 clones, with approximately 84% seen just once and 3% to 4% held by the top ten. General observations from the study: Having blood TCR clonality under the median before treatment predicted better survival. When measured at 3 weeks, tumor-associated blood clones expanded more in durable-benefit patients.

The germline V gene has CDR1 LNHNV and CDR2 YYDKDF (reference sequence). This CDR3 is 15 amino acids long. The V and J ends lost 0 bases and 5 bases respectively, with 13 bases between them. This clone showed up just once. Its target is not known. The source of this sequence is a man aged 45-65 years with urothelial cancer. Here the sequenced sample was PBMCs, taken around atezolizumab (anti-PD-L1) treatment. This chain joins TRBV15 and TRBJ2-5; perhaps TRBD1 as D (6 bases). The CDR3 is CATSRERTGIETQYF. CDR3 coding DNA: TGTGCCACCAGCAGAGAGCGCACAGGGATCGAGACCCAGTACTTC.